These T cell receptor beta chains were read from a single sample in a study of blood T cell repertoires in COVID-19. TCRdb's table, derived via immunoSEQ multiplex PCR, lists solely in-frame clones and lacks some. The sample holds roughly 120,000 clones, 75% to 90% seen once. Material for sequencing was peripheral blood. Every receptor here comes from a human donor in a cohort sampled during active COVID-19. Each CDR3 is given with its conserved first and last residue. A D gene is named only where the DNA matches it firmly. Expanded clones are given a class, and other clones once, few, many or no size at all.

V	D	J	length	size	DNA	CDR3
TRBV9	TRBD1	TRBJ2-5	14	-	TGTGCCAGCAGCGTAGACAGGGGGCCAGAGACCCAGTACTTC	CASSVDRGPETQYF
TRBV7-9	TRBD2	TRBJ2-5	16	-	TGTGCCAGCAGGATGGCTTCGGGGGGAAAACAAGAGACCCAGTACTTC	CASRMASGGKQETQYF
TRBV4-3	-	TRBJ1-6	15	-	TGCGCCAGCAGCCAAGGACAGTACTATAATTCACCCCTCCACTTT	CASSQGQYYNSPLHF
TRBV11-3	-	TRBJ1-1	13	-	TGTGCCAGCAGTTTCGGTGGTAACACTGAAGCTTTCTTT	CASSFGGNTEAFF
TRBV28	-	TRBJ1-4	14	-	TGTGCCAGCAGGACCCCCGCAGGGGATGAAAAACTGTTTTTT	CASRTPAGDEKLFF
TRBV11-2	-	TRBJ1-2	16	-	TGTGCCAGCAGCTTAGATGGAGCAGCAGGGTTCTATGGCTACACCTTC	CASSLDGAAGFYGYTF
TRBV4-3	-	TRBJ2-1	15	-	TGCGCCAGCAGCCTCGGTGGGAGCTCCTACAATGAGCAGTTCTTC	CASSLGGSSYNEQFF
TRBV18	TRBD2	TRBJ2-2	18	-	TGTGCCAGCTCACCACTACCCGGGACTAGCGGAAACACCGGGGAGCTGTTTTTT	CASSPLPGTSGNTGELFF
TRBV6-1	TRBD1	TRBJ2-5	16	-	TGTGCCAGCAGTGAAGCGGGACAGGGGGCGGGGGAGACCCAGTACTTC	CASSEAGQGAGETQYF
TRBV11-1	-	TRBJ1-1	15	once	TGCGCCAGCAGCCCTGAAGGGGCTGGGAACACTGAAGCTTTCTTT	CASSPEGAGNTEAFF
TRBV3-1/TRBV3-2	-	TRBJ1-5	13	-	TGTGCCAGCAGCCAAGACGAGAATCAGCCCCAGCATTTT	CASSQDENQPQHF
TRBV7-9	TRBD1	TRBJ1-2	15	-	TGTGCCAGCAGTACCTTAGGTGGACAGGGGTATGGCTACACCTTC	CASSTLGGQGYGYTF
TRBV24-1	-	TRBJ2-5	15	-	TGTGCCACCAGTGAACCCAGAGGGATCGCAGAGACCCAGTACTTC	CATSEPRGIAETQYF
TRBV28	-	TRBJ1-2	15	-	TGTGCCAGCACCCCTTTCGCCCCTACTAACTATGGCTACACCTTC	CASTPFAPTNYGYTF